The 30 T cell receptor beta chains presented below share a single source sample, sequenced in a study of T cell responses to AZD1222 COVID-19 vaccine. Assay: immunoSEQ multiplex PCR; the TCRdb copy retains only in-frame clones and omits some. The table shows 240,000 or so clones, with more than 80% occurring only once. The specimen comprised peripheral blood, sampled on day 0 of AZD1222 vaccination. The source of these receptors is an adult in good health.

The rearrangement joins TRBV19 to TRBJ1-5; D unclear. The V end lost 11 bases, the J end lost 3 bases, and 17 bases lay between the germline ends. The germline V gene has CDR1 LNHDA and CDR2 SQIVND (reference sequence). This CDR3 comprises 14 residues. The CDR3 here is CASARQGPNQPQHF. The CDR3 nucleotides are TGTGCCTCAGCCAGACAAGGGCCCAATCAGCCCCAGCATTTT.

V and J are TRBV20-1 and TRBJ2-1, with D possibly TRBD2 on 7 matching bases. V was cut by 3 bases and J by 0 bases, with 15 bases left in between. Germline assignment: CDR1 DFQATT and CDR2 SNEGSKA (reference sequence). The CDR3 spans 16 residues. CDR3 DNA sequence: TGCAGTGCTAGTGGTGGGGGGGCTAGCTCCTACAATGAGCAGTTCTTC. As protein: CSASGGGASSYNEQFF.

The V gene is TRBV12-3 or TRBV12-4, the J gene TRBJ2-3; no firm D call. The V end was cut by 5 bases, the J end by 7 bases, with 10 bases between. The CDR3 sequence is 12 residues long. Here the CDR3 DNA reads TGTGCCAGCAGTACGACCCCAAATACGCAGTATTTT. Translation: CASSTTPNTQYF.

The chain is built from TRBV19 and TRBJ1-5; 7 nucleotides align to TRBD1. With 4 bases clipped from V and 1 base from J, the junction kept 4 bases outside the gene matches. In germline, CDR1 is LNHDA, CDR2 SQIVND (reference sequence). The CDR3 runs to 15 residues. The CDR3 here is CASSKRDRSNQPQHF. The DNA of the CDR3 is TGTGCCAGTAGTAAGAGGGACAGAAGCAATCAGCCCCAGCATTTT.

This chain's CDR3 is CASSTRQEGDIQYF. The DNA of the CDR3 is TGTGCCAGCAGCACCCGACAGGAGGGAGACATTCAGTACTTC. The chain is built from TRBV7-9 and TRBJ2-4; D assignment may be TRBD1 or TRBD2 (6 bases each). Germline loops: CDR1 SEHNR, CDR2 FQNEAQ (reference sequence). Between the trimmed V and J ends, which lost 5 bases and 8 bases, there was a span of 16 bases. This CDR3 is 14 amino acids long.

This clone was found once. Other DNA sequences in this specimen translate into the identical CDR3. This chain uses TRBV9 with TRBJ2-6, with D unresolved. The CDR3 has 16 amino acids. Germline V gene sequence: CDR1 SGDLS, CDR2 YYNGEE. Trimming took off 0 bases at V and 1 base at J, with 8 bases between the two ends. CDR3 region: CASSVGLTSGANVLTF. CDR3 bases: TGTGCCAGCAGCGTAGGGCTGACGTCTGGGGCCAACGTCCTGACTTTC.

The CDR3 sequence is CASSLQGNSYEQYF. Here the CDR3 DNA reads TGTGCCAGCAGCCTACAGGGGAACTCCTACGAGCAGTACTTC. This sequence joins TRBV6-2 or TRBV6-3 and TRBJ2-7, with 7 bases lining up with TRBD1. J lost 0 bases, V lost 6 bases, and 5 bases had no gene match. The CDR3 has 14 residues. CDR1 and CDR2 (germline): MNHEY, SVGEGT.

This chain uses TRBV10-2 with TRBJ2-4; D possibly uses TRBD1 or TRBD2 (5 bases each). With 6 bases removed from V and 8 bases from J, the gap between germline ends came to 11 bases. The CDR3 has 12 amino acids. Germline V gene sequence: CDR1 WSHSY, CDR2 SAAADI. CDR3 residues: CASRGEGHIQYF. For the CDR3, the DNA is TGCGCCAGCAGGGGAGAGGGGCACATTCAGTACTTC.

The V call is TRBV7-2, the J call TRBJ2-1; D uncertain. This CDR3 region has 14 residues. Germline CDR1 SGHTA, CDR2 FQGNSA. The V end lost 6 bases, the J end lost 2 bases, and 11 bases lay between the germline ends. DNA for the CDR3: TGTGCCAGCAGTCCCCCGGCCACCTACAATGAGCAGTTCTTC. Its translation: CASSPPATYNEQFF.

The rearrangement links TRBV20-1 to TRBJ2-7; no definite D call. In germline, CDR1 is DFQATT, CDR2 SNEGSKA (reference sequence). Trimming pared 6 bases from V and 7 bases from J, leaving 13 bases between. The CDR3 has 11 residues. The CDR3: CSARRQREQYF. Written as DNA, the CDR3 is TGCAGTGCCAGGAGACAAAGGGAGCAGTACTTC.

The chain carries TRBV30 and TRBJ2-7; 7 bases align to TRBD1. V dropped 0 bases and J dropped 4; count of bases not matched to a gene: 3. Germline-derived CDR1 and CDR2 are GTSNPN and SVGIG (reference sequence). This CDR3 comprises 13 residues. CDR3 protein: CAWSVGTAYEQYF. CDR3 nucleotide sequence: TGTGCCTGGAGTGTAGGGACAGCTTACGAGCAGTACTTC.

V is TRBV9 and J is TRBJ2-7; a weak D match, TRBD1 (7 bases). The ends were cut back, 0 bases at V and 3 bases at J, with 13 bases in the middle. CDR3 length equals 15 residues. The germline gives CDR1 SGDLS, CDR2 YYNGEE. DNA for the CDR3: TGTGCCAGCAGCGTAGGTGGAGGGGGCGGCTACGAGCAGTACTTC. Protein product: CASSVGGGGGYEQYF.

V and J are TRBV2 and TRBJ2-1; D might be TRBD1 or TRBD2, each matching 5 bases. V lost 6 bases to trimming and J lost 2 bases, with 8 bases between them. The CDR3 is 13 residues long. CDR1 and CDR2 (germline): SNHLY, FYNNEI. CDR3 sequence reads: CASSGDPYNEQFF. The DNA for the CDR3 is TGTGCCAGCAGCGGGGACCCCTACAATGAGCAGTTCTTC. The full variable domain, rest sourced from reference TRBV2 and TRBJ2-1, is EPEVTQTPSHQVTQMGQEVILRCVPISNHLYFYWYRQILGQKVEFLVSFYNNEISEKSEIFDDQFSVERPDGSNFTLKIRSTKLEDSAMYFCASSGDPYNEQFFGPGTRLTVL.

The chain is built from TRBV12-3 or TRBV12-4 and TRBJ1-6; D is unresolved. CDR3 size: 13 residues. Trimming left V 3 bases short and J 8 bases short, with 8 bases between. CDR3 DNA: TGTGCCAGCAGTTTGGACCCCGATTCACCCCTCCACTTT. It specifies CASSLDPDSPLHF.

The chain employs TRBV4-3 and TRBJ1-5; D is ambiguous. The germline V gene has CDR1 LGHNA and CDR2 YSLEER. The CDR3 runs to 15 residues. V was cut by 0 bases and J by 0 bases, with 6 bases left in between. The CDR3 DNA is TGCGCCAGCAGCCAAGATCGGTATAGCAATCAGCCCCAGCATTTT. The encoded protein is CASSQDRYSNQPQHF.

The chain joins TRBV2 to TRBJ2-5; 8 positions match TRBD1. V was clipped by 7 bases and J by 5 bases; unmatched bases: 12. CDR3 length equals 15 residues. CDR1 and CDR2 (germline): SNHLY, FYNNEI. CDR3: CASTDRGTSKETQYF. In nucleotides, the CDR3 is TGTGCCAGCACAGACAGGGGTACCAGCAAGGAGACCCAGTACTTC.

J is TRBJ1-1 and V is TRBV18; D gene uncertain. The germline V and J ends were trimmed by 0 bases and 8 bases, with 10 bases remaining between them. This CDR3 comprises 13 residues. CDR1 is KGHSH, CDR2 LQKENI, per germline. DNA of the CDR3: TGTGCCAGCTCACCACCGTATGGTTGGGAAGCTTTCTTT. As protein: CASSPPYGWEAFF.

In nucleotides, the CDR3 is TGTGCCAGCAGTTTGGGGCAGACCCAGTACTTC. This translates into CASSLGQTQYF. The rearrangement joins TRBV12-3 or TRBV12-4 to TRBJ2-5; perhaps TRBD1 as D (5 bases). This CDR3 region has 11 residues. Trimming cost V 3 bases and J 6 bases, with 5 bases left between them.

This clone was seen only once. The chain uses TRBV6-2 or TRBV6-3 and TRBJ2-7, with 8 bases aligning to TRBD2. Germline values: CDR1 MNHEY, CDR2 SVGEGT. The ends lost 2 bases at V and 3 bases at J; junction bases unmatched: 6. This CDR3 region has 15 residues. The CDR3 region is CASSYGSSGYYEQYF. The CDR3 nucleotides are TGTGCCAGCAGTTACGGGTCTAGCGGGTACTACGAGCAGTACTTC.

V and J are TRBV29-1 and TRBJ2-7; no definite D call. Germline values: CDR1 SQVTM, CDR2 ANQGSEA. The CDR3 totals 12 residues. The V end was cut by 1 base, the J end by 1 base, with 5 bases between. CDR3 amino acids: CSVEGPSYEQYF. CDR3 nucleotide sequence: TGCAGCGTTGAAGGGCCTTCCTACGAGCAGTACTTC.

The V gene is TRBV7-2, the J gene TRBJ2-1, with 8 bases identical to TRBD2. The germline V gene has CDR1 SGHTA and CDR2 FQGNSA. The CDR3 runs 17 residues. V was clipped by 4 bases and J by 6 bases; unmatched bases: 14. The CDR3 DNA reads TGTGCCAGCAGCTCCCGAATCTTGACTAGCGTGGGCAATGAGCAGTTCTTC. Translation: CASSSRILTSVGNEQFF.

This chain links TRBV27 with TRBJ2-2, with TRBD1 identical over 8 bases. The CDR3 is 11 residues long. The germline gives CDR1 MNHEY, CDR2 SMNVEV (reference sequence). The CDR3: CATGGTGELFF. CDR3 bases: TGTGCTACAGGGGGCACCGGGGAGCTGTTTTTT.

The chain links TRBV9 to TRBJ2-2; 8 nucleotides align to TRBD2. The CDR3 covers 16 residues. Looked up from germline, CDR1 is SGDLS and CDR2 is YYNGEE. V gave up 0 bases and J gave up 5 bases; unmatched junction bases: 6. DNA of the CDR3: TGTGCCAGCAGCGTAGGAACCAGCGGGGGAACCGGGGAGCTGTTTTTT. Protein product: CASSVGTSGGTGELFF.

The V and J genes are TRBV9 and TRBJ2-1, with 8 nucleotides matching TRBD2. CDR3 length: 14 residues. V dropped 4 bases and J dropped 8; count of bases not matched to a gene: 8. CDR1 is SGDLS and CDR2 is YYNGEE in the germline V gene. The DNA for the CDR3 is TGTGCCAGCAGCCCTGGACTAGCAATCGATGAGCAGTTCTTC. Translation: CASSPGLAIDEQFF.

This clone has only a few counts. The rearrangement links TRBV7-9 to TRBJ1-6; TRBD1 agrees at 9 bases. The CDR3 is 15 residues long. Germline assignment: CDR1 SEHNR and CDR2 FQNEAQ (reference sequence). V was pared by 8 bases and J by 13 bases, with 15 bases of the junction left unmatched. CDR3 nucleotides: TGTGCCAGCGGACCCGGGACAGGGTTAATTCACCCCCTCCACTTT. Translating gives CASGPGTGLIHPLHF.

The chain recombines TRBV18 with TRBJ1-4; 7 nucleotides align to TRBD1. CDR3 size: 15 residues. CDR1 and CDR2 (germline): KGHSH, LQKENI. The V gene end was trimmed by 3 bases and the J gene end by 10 bases; junction bases not matched to a gene: 11. CDR3 loop: CASSPGDRDNRKLFF. The CDR3, as DNA: TGTGCCAGCTCACCTGGAGACAGGGACAACCGAAAACTGTTTTTT. Combining the CDR3 with reference TRBV18 and TRBJ1-4 gives the whole variable domain NAGVMQNPRHLVRRRGQEARLRCSPMKGHSHVYWYRQLPEEGLKFMVYLQKENIIDESGMPKERFSAEFPKEGPSILRIQQVVRGDSAAYFCASSPGDRDNRKLFFGSGTQLSVL.

This clone was found once. The rearrangement uses TRBV13 and TRBJ1-2, with 9 nucleotides matching TRBD1. Germline V CDR1 and CDR2: PRHDT, FYEKMQ (reference sequence). The CDR3 length is 16 residues. V shed 5 bases and J 2 bases; nucleotides not matched to a gene: 9. CDR3 coding DNA: TGTGCCAGCAGCCCGACTAAGGACAGGGGCAACTATGGCTACACCTTC. Residues: CASSPTKDRGNYGYTF.

This rearrangement joins TRBV28 to TRBJ2-7, with D perhaps TRBD2 (6 bases). CDR1 MDHEN and CDR2 SYDVKM come from the germline V gene. The CDR3 totals 18 residues. The V and J ends lost 6 bases and 2 bases respectively, with 26 bases between them. CDR3 amino acids: CASSRAGVAVLTPYEQYF. The CDR3 nucleotides read TGTGCCAGCAGCAGAGCTGGGGTAGCGGTATTGACTCCCTACGAGCAGTACTTC.

The chain carries TRBV5-1 and TRBJ2-3; D possibly corresponds to TRBD2 (6 bases). Germline CDR1 and CDR2: SGHRS and YFSETQ. CDR3 size: 15 residues. Trimming shortened V by 3 bases and J by 1 base, and 12 bases separated the two germline ends. Here the CDR3 reads CASSSGDSGTDTQYF. CDR3 bases: TGCGCCAGCAGCTCGGGGGATAGCGGCACAGATACGCAGTATTTT.

The rearrangement links TRBV4-1 to TRBJ2-1, with 13 nucleotides matching TRBD2. The CDR3 spans 15 residues. Unmatched junction bases numbered 1, after V lost 2 bases and J lost 6 bases. CDR1 is MGHRA and CDR2 is YSYEKL in the germline V gene. The CDR3 region is CASSQRTSGSNEQFF. The CDR3 nucleotides read TGCGCCAGCAGCCAAAGGACTAGCGGGAGCAATGAGCAGTTCTTC.